Listed below are T cell receptor beta chains from one sample, sequenced in a study of blood T cell repertoires in COVID-19. The data were produced by immunoSEQ multiplex PCR, yet TCRdb's version contains in-frame clones alone and is incomplete. The table shows approximately 180,000 clones, with 70% to 90% occurring only once. Sequencing was done on a sample of peripheral blood. Receptors originate from a man aged 60 to 69 with active or convalescent COVID-19. The CDR3 runs from the conserved cysteine through the conserved F or W. The order of the fields is J gene, D gene, V gene, clone size, CDR3 protein, CDR3 DNA. The D gene is left open where the match is weak. Size values are once, few and many counts, or a class for expanded clones, and some rows have none.

J: TRBJ1-3
D: TRBD1
V: TRBV5-1
size: .
CDR3: CASSRGTGAGNTIYF
DNA: TGCGCCAGCAGCCGCGGGACAGGGGCTGGAAACACCATATATTTT

J: TRBJ1-1
D: .
V: TRBV24-1
size: .
CDR3: CATSDSGRGEAFF
DNA: TGTGCCACCAGTGACTCTGGACGGGGTGAAGCTTTCTTT

J: TRBJ2-3
D: TRBD2
V: TRBV4-1
size: once
CDR3: CASSQDGAGDVTDTQYF
DNA: TGCGCCAGCAGCCAAGATGGGGCGGGGGATGTGACAGATACGCAGTATTTT

J: TRBJ1-4
D: TRBD1
V: TRBV2
size: .
CDR3: CASNRGTAERLFF
DNA: TGTGCCAGCAATCGTGGGACAGCTGAAAGACTGTTTTTT

J: TRBJ1-2
D: .
V: TRBV19
size: once
CDR3: CASSIEGLQGYTF
DNA: TGTGCCAGTAGTATCGAGGGTTTGCAGGGCTACACCTTC

J: TRBJ1-1
D: .
V: TRBV5-1
size: once
CDR3: CASSLALGGNTEAFF
DNA: TGCGCCAGCAGCTTGGCTTTAGGAGGAAACACTGAAGCTTTCTTT

J: TRBJ1-5
D: TRBD1
V: TRBV6-1
size: .
CDR3: CASSEGDSGFHQPQHF
DNA: TGTGCCAGCAGTGAAGGGGACAGTGGTTTCCATCAGCCCCAGCATTTT

J: TRBJ1-6
D: TRBD1
V: TRBV3-1/TRBV3-2
size: .
CDR3: CASSSGTGESPLHF
DNA: TGTGCCAGCAGCTCCGGGACAGGGGAATCACCCCTCCACTTT

J: TRBJ1-2
D: .
V: TRBV6-1
size: .
CDR3: CASSEGAGVSGYTF
DNA: TGTGCCAGCAGTGAAGGGGCAGGGGTTAGTGGCTACACCTTC

J: TRBJ2-3
D: .
V: TRBV18
size: .
CDR3: CASSRPRVASTDTQYF
DNA: TGTGCCAGCTCACGTCCAAGAGTTGCTAGCACAGATACGCAGTATTTT

J: TRBJ2-1
D: TRBD2
V: TRBV7-9
size: .
CDR3: CASSPGGLLLYNEQFF
DNA: TGTGCCAGCAGCCCGGGGGGTCTCCTTTTATACAATGAGCAGTTCTTC

J: TRBJ1-5
D: TRBD1
V: TRBV19
size: few
CDR3: CASRQGRQPQHF
DNA: TGTGCCAGTAGACAGGGGAGGCAGCCCCAGCATTTT